This TCR beta chain was identified in a study of a mutant IDH1 vaccine in newly diagnosed glioma. As for the study in general: Treated patients were roughly 62% male, approximately 38% female, mean age about 41 years.

Whole-study results and caveats: Pseudoprogression apparently tracked independently of changes in top peripheral T cell clonotypes.

Time point defined: week 35, safety follow-up. Doses of 300 ug of mutant IDH1 20-mer peptide were given with topical imiquimod. Each donor presented with a new WHO grade 3 or 4 astrocytoma that tested IDH1-mutant and showed ATRX loss. Generated by immunoSEQ multiplex PCR, the TCRdb table keeps only in-frame clones and is missing some. Found here are around 29,000 clones, more than 65% of them singletons; the top ten hold just over 7.5%. Concerning this clone: The antigen remains unidentified.

The germline CDR1 and CDR2 sequences are KGHSH and LQKENI. There are 15 residues in the CDR3. V dropped 3 bases and J dropped 6; count of bases not matched to a gene: 8. The gene calls are TRBV18 and TRBJ1-2; 9 bases map to TRBD1. The sample was PBMCs, taken from a glioma patient whose treatment included an IDH1 peptide vaccine. The TCR comes from a man in his fifties or sixties with glioma. The CDR3 nucleotides read TGTGCCAGCTCACCTTCCGGGACAGGGAGTGATGGCTACACCTTC. Its translation is CASSPSGTGSDGYTF.